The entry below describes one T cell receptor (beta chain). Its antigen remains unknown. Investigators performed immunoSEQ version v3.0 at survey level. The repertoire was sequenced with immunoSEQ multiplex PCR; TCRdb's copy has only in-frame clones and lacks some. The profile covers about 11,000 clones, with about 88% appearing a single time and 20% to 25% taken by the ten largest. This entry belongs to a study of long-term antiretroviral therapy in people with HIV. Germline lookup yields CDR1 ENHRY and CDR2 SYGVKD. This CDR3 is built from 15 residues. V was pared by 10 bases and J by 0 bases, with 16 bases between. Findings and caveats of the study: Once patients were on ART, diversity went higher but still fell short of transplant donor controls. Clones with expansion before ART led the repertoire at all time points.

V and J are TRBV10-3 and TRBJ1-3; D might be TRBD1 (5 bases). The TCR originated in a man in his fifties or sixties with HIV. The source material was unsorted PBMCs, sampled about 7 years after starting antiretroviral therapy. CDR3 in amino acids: CATGRQLSSGNTIYF. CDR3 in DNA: TGTGCCACCGGCCGACAGTTGAGCTCTGGAAACACCATATATTTT.